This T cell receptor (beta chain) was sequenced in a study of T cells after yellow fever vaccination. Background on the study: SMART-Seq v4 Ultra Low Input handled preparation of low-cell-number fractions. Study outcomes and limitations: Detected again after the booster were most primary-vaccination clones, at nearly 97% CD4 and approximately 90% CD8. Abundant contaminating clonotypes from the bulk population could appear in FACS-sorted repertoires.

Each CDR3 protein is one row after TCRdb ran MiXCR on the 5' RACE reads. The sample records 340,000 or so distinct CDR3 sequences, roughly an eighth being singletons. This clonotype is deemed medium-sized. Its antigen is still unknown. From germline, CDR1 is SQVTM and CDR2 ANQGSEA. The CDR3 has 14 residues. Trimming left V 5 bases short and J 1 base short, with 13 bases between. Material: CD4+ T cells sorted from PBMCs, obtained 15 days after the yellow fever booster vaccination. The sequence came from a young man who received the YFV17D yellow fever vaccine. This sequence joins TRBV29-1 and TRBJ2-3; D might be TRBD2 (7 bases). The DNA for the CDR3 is TGCAGCGTTTCAAGGGGGAGGGGCACAGATACGCAGTATTTT. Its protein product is CSVSRGRGTDTQYF.